This passage covers 12 T cell receptor beta chains from one sample sequenced in a study of blood T cell repertoires in COVID-19. Assay used: immunoSEQ multiplex PCR; TCRdb lists only in-frame clones, some missing. This sample has some 230,000 clones, with about 86% found just once. Sequencing input: PBMCs or T cells enriched from blood (not recorded which). The receptors stem from a woman aged 40 to 50 with acute COVID-19.

The chain uses TRBV5-4 and TRBJ1-3, with D unclear. CDR1 is SGHNT, CDR2 YYREEE, per germline (reference sequence). The CDR3 runs to 15 residues. V was shortened by 0 bases and J by 4 bases, with 11 bases between the two germline ends. Written as DNA, the CDR3 is TGTGCCAGCAGCTTGGGGCAGGCTCCAGGAAACACCATATATTTT. It yields the protein CASSLGQAPGNTIYF.

The V and J genes are TRBV10-2 and TRBJ1-2; perhaps TRBD1 as D (5 bases). Germline assignment: CDR1 WSHSY and CDR2 SAAADI. This CDR3 is 12 amino acids long. Trimming shortened V by 7 bases and J by 6 bases, and 12 bases separated the two germline ends. The CDR3 region has the DNA TGCGCCAGCACCCCAGGGTATCATGGCTACACCTTC. This encodes CASTPGYHGYTF.

V is TRBV7-2 and J is TRBJ1-1; 7 bases line up with TRBD1. Germline V gene sequence: CDR1 SGHTA, CDR2 FQGNSA. The CDR3 runs to 12 residues. With V trimmed by 3 bases and J by 13 bases, 8 bases remained unmatched. CDR3 in DNA: TGTGCCAGCAGCTTTTGGGGACAGCACGATTTCTTT. Translating it yields CASSFWGQHDFF.

The chain carries TRBV6-5 and TRBJ2-7, with 7 nucleotides matching TRBD2. This CDR3 contains 16 residues. From germline, CDR1 is MNHEY and CDR2 SVGAGI. V was pared by 2 bases and J by 2 bases, with 9 bases of the junction left unmatched. CDR3 DNA sequence: TGTGCCAGCAGTTACGTATTAGGGACTAATACCTACGAGCAGTACTTC. Translated, it gives CASSYVLGTNTYEQYF.

The rearrangement joins TRBV18 to TRBJ2-3, with 11 bases that match TRBD2. With V trimmed by 5 bases and J by 3 bases, 4 bases remained unmatched. Germline V gene data show CDR1 as KGHSH and CDR2 as LQKENI. This CDR3 spans 15 amino acids. The DNA of the CDR3 is TGTGCCAGCTCAAGTAGCGGGGGGGCTACAGATACGCAGTATTTT. It codes for CASSSSGGATDTQYF.

The V gene is TRBV5-6, the J gene TRBJ2-3; possible D gene TRBD2, 6 bases. Germline-derived CDR1 and CDR2 are SGHDT and YYEEEE. The V end was cut by 4 bases, the J end by 2 bases, with 11 bases between. The CDR3 totals 14 residues. The CDR3 coding sequence is TGTGCCAGCAGCAGGCCGGGAGCCACAGATACGCAGTATTTT. Translated, it gives CASSRPGATDTQYF.

The CDR3 is CASSTHRTSGGEDTQYF. The DNA for the CDR3 is TGTGCCAGCAGCACACACCGGACTAGCGGGGGGGAAGATACGCAGTATTTT. This chain links TRBV9 with TRBJ2-3; 15 bases are shared with TRBD2. CDR3 length equals 17 residues. The ends lost 4 bases at V and 5 bases at J; junction bases unmatched: 8. Germline V gene data show CDR1 as SGDLS and CDR2 as YYNGEE.

The rearrangement links TRBV10-3 to TRBJ2-1, with unresolved D. This CDR3 is 14 amino acids long. Trimming cost V 11 bases and J 1 base, with 15 bases left between them. In germline, CDR1 is ENHRY, CDR2 SYGVKD. CDR3 in DNA: TGTGCCCTACCTAGACGGAAGTCCTACAATGAGCAGTTCTTC. This codes for CALPRRKSYNEQFF.

The chain is built from TRBV18 and TRBJ1-1; D perhaps matches TRBD1 (6 bases). Germline CDR1 KGHSH, CDR2 LQKENI. V was cut by 6 bases and J by 5 bases, with 10 bases left in between. This CDR3 spans 12 amino acids. The CDR3 DNA reads as TGTGCCAGCTCCCCGGACAGTACTGAAGCTTTCTTT. It yields the protein CASSPDSTEAFF.

J is TRBJ1-5 and V is TRBV19, with 7 nucleotides matching TRBD1. Trimming took 3 bases from V and 1 from J; bases not matched to a gene: 6. Per germline, CDR1 LNHDA and CDR2 SQIVND (reference sequence). The CDR3 covers 16 residues. The CDR3 protein is CASSMEGAGSNQPQHF. The CDR3 bases are TGTGCCAGTAGTATGGAGGGGGCGGGGAGCAATCAGCCCCAGCATTTT.

The chain carries TRBV19 and TRBJ2-7; tentatively, D is TRBD1 (5 bases). Trimming shortened V by 4 bases and J by 2 bases, and 15 bases separated the two germline ends. The germline V gene encodes CDR1 LNHDA and CDR2 SQIVND (reference sequence). The CDR3 sequence is 15 residues long. The CDR3 loop is CASSTGLSGPYEQYF. The CDR3 region has the DNA TGTGCCAGTAGTACGGGCCTTTCAGGGCCCTACGAGCAGTACTTC.

The CDR3 loop is CAGFPGTATQETQYF. Written as DNA, the CDR3 is TGTGCCGGCTTTCCCGGGACAGCTACCCAAGAGACCCAGTACTTC. The chain carries TRBV9 and TRBJ2-5; 7 bases are a match to TRBD1. In germline, CDR1 is SGDLS, CDR2 YYNGEE. Trimming took 10 bases from V and 1 from J; bases not matched to a gene: 13. CDR3 length: 15 amino acids.